This entry lists 31 T cell receptor beta chains sequenced from one sample in a study of blood T cells in healthy people across ages. It was with a sample-barcoded 5' primer and a J-beta primer mix that a second PCR of roughly 7 to 12 cycles was run. TCRdb reanalysed the 5' RACE reads using MiXCR and keeps one entry per CDR3 protein. The sample includes under 1,000,000 distinct CDR3 sequences, around 36% of them seen just once. Sequenced: blood. The receptors were gathered from a man younger than 30 in good health.

In the case of this clonotype: One end of the junction is discordant with germline, which a read error may explain. The chain uses TRBV10-3 and TRBJ1-6; D remains ambiguous. This CDR3 comprises 14 residues. Germline assignment: CDR1 ENHRY and CDR2 SYGVKD. The CDR3 sequence is CAISEAGEESPPHF. As DNA, the CDR3 is TGTGCCATCAGTGAGGCAGGAGAAGAGTCACCCCCCCACTTT.

The chain uses TRBV12-3 or TRBV12-4 and TRBJ2-2; maybe TRBD1 (5 bases). Trimming took 5 bases from V and 0 from J, leaving 13 bases between them. The CDR3 contains 16 residues. The CDR3 loop reads CASSPLAGPNTGELFF. DNA for the CDR3: TGTGCCAGCAGTCCCCTGGCAGGGCCGAACACCGGGGAGCTGTTTTTT.

A few counts support this clonotype. This chain uses TRBV7-9 with TRBJ2-5, with 8 bases fitting TRBD1. The CDR3 is 17 residues long. V lost 5 bases, J lost 11 bases, and 22 bases stayed unmatched. CDR1 is SEHNR and CDR2 is FQNEAQ in the germline V gene (reference sequence). CDR3 nucleotides: TGTGCCAGCAGCCAAGGGGAGAGGACAGGGTATTTCAATGAGCAGTACTTC. As protein: CASSQGERTGYFNEQYF.

A word on this clonotype: A much larger clone differs by one base, so this may be a read error. This chain joins TRBV27 and TRBJ2-7, with D tentatively TRBD1 (5 bases). Germline lookup yields CDR1 MNHEY and CDR2 SMNVEV (reference sequence). Trimming left V 2 bases short and J 6 bases short, with 14 bases between. This CDR3 spans 14 amino acids. CDR3 DNA sequence: TGTGCCAGCAGTTTAGTGGTCCAGGGCTTCGAGCAGTACTTC. This encodes CASSLVVQGFEQYF.

The chain has TRBV5-1 and TRBJ2-1; D unresolved. Germline assignment: CDR1 SGHRS and CDR2 YFSETQ. This CDR3 is 13 amino acids long. V lost 2 bases and J lost 6, with 9 bases in between. DNA for the CDR3: TGCGCCAGCAGCTTCAAGGGTGGCAATGAGCAGTTCTTC. As protein: CASSFKGGNEQFF.

This chain links TRBV7-2 with TRBJ1-4; 8 nucleotides line up with TRBD1. This CDR3 contains 15 residues. V trimming: 7 bases; J trimming: 5 bases; junction bases outside the gene matches: 9. CDR1 is SGHTA and CDR2 is FQGNSA in the germline V gene. CDR3 in DNA: TGTGCCAGCACCATCGGGACAGGTCGGAATGAAAAACTGTTTTTT. Translated: CASTIGTGRNEKLFF.

In this sample, this clonotype turned up many times. This chain connects TRBV13 to TRBJ2-7, with D tentatively TRBD1 (5 bases). The germline CDR1 and CDR2 sequences are PRHDT and FYEKMQ (reference sequence). The length of the CDR3 is 16 residues. V was pared by 0 bases and J by 1 base, with 13 bases between. The CDR3, as DNA: TGTGCCAGCAGCTTAGGGCAGGGATCGCGTTCCTACGAGCAGTACTTC. It is translated as CASSLGQGSRSYEQYF.

A few counts support this clonotype. The rearrangement uses TRBV12-3 or TRBV12-4 and TRBJ2-1, with 11 positions matching TRBD2. The CDR3 is 14 amino acids. V trimming: 8 bases; J trimming: 7 bases; junction bases outside the gene matches: 7. CDR3 nucleotide sequence: TGTGCCAGCCACCTTAGCGGGGGGGGAAATGAGCAGTTCTTC. This gives the protein CASHLSGGGNEQFF.

The rearrangement joins TRBV7-2 to TRBJ1-1; 8 bases line up with TRBD1. There are 13 residues in the CDR3. V was clipped by 1 base and J by 8 bases; unmatched bases: 3. Germline V lookup: CDR1 SGHTA, CDR2 FQGNSA. The CDR3 DNA is TGTGCCAGCAGCTTAGGCAGGGGGCCGGAAGCTTTCTTT. This gives the protein CASSLGRGPEAFF.

The rearrangement links TRBV4-1 to TRBJ2-3; D possibly corresponds to TRBD1 (6 bases). Germline assignment: CDR1 MGHRA and CDR2 YSYEKL. The V and J ends lost 0 bases and 3 bases respectively, with 22 bases between them. The length of the CDR3 is 19 residues. This chain's CDR3 is CASSQEIPNRDDLTDTQYF. DNA of the CDR3: TGCGCCAGCAGCCAAGAAATTCCCAACAGGGACGATCTAACAGATACGCAGTATTTT.

The V gene is TRBV12-3 or TRBV12-4, the J gene TRBJ2-3, with D uncertain. The CDR3 spans 13 residues. Trimming left V 5 bases short and J 2 bases short, with 8 bases between. CDR3 sequence reads: CASSQSTTDTQYF. CDR3 in DNA: TGTGCCAGCAGTCAATCGACCACAGATACGCAGTATTTT.

This clonotype was recorded a few times. The chain joins TRBV10-3 to TRBJ1-2; 7 bases fit TRBD1. CDR1 is ENHRY, CDR2 SYGVKD, per germline. With V trimmed by 7 bases and J by 7 bases, 3 bases remained unmatched. The CDR3 runs to 11 residues. The CDR3 DNA is TGTGCCATCACAGGGGGTGGTGGCTACACCTTC. Amino acid sequence: CAITGGGGYTF.

This clonotype has at least ten counts. The rearrangement links TRBV27 to TRBJ2-7; D is uncertain. Trimming removed 5 bases from V and 2 bases from J, with 16 bases in between. The CDR3 spans 15 residues. Germline CDR1 reads MNHEY; CDR2 reads SMNVEV (reference sequence). This CDR3 reads CASSPPFAGPYEQYF. CDR3 DNA: TGTGCCAGCAGTCCCCCATTTGCTGGCCCCTACGAGCAGTACTTC.

The chain has TRBV29-1 and TRBJ2-7; D is possibly TRBD2 (6 bases). The J call may be faulty, since TRBJ2-1 better matches the DNA end. Germline values: CDR1 SQVTM, CDR2 ANQGSEA. The CDR3 is 14 amino acids. The CDR3 protein is CSAEPGGAQETQFF. The CDR3 DNA reads as TGCAGCGCCGAACCGGGCGGGGCCCAAGAGACCCAGTTCTTC.

The chain carries TRBV18 and TRBJ2-5, with 8 positions matching TRBD2. Germline trimming cut 3 bases from V and 1 base from J; bases unmatched to any gene: 4. The CDR3 runs to 15 residues. Looked up from germline, CDR1 is KGHSH and CDR2 is LQKENI. CDR3 loop: CASSPSSGGQETQYF. The CDR3 nucleotides read TGTGCCAGCTCACCGTCAAGCGGGGGCCAAGAGACCCAGTACTTC.

In this sample, this clonotype turned up a few times. The chain couples TRBV14 to TRBJ2-5; TRBD2 might be the D (5 bases). The germline gives CDR1 SGHDN, CDR2 FVKESK. Trimming took off 1 base at V and 2 bases at J, with 14 bases between the two ends. CDR3 size: 16 residues. CDR3 coding DNA: TGTGCCAGCAGCCAAGGGAGGAAACAGTTGCAAGAGACCCAGTACTTC. It yields the protein CASSQGRKQLQETQYF.

Concerning this clonotype itself: At one of its ends the junction is not consistent with the germline gene, which may arise from a read error. The V and J genes are TRBV12-3 or TRBV12-4 and TRBJ1-2, with D perhaps matching TRBD1 (5 bases). The CDR3 loop spans 13 amino acids. The chain's CDR3 is CASSRGTNCGYTF. CDR3 sequence (DNA): TGTGCCAGCAGTCGGGGGACGAACTGTGGCTACACCTTC.

V and J are TRBV20-1 and TRBJ2-7; 9 bases agree with TRBD1. Trimming took 6 bases from V and 0 from J; bases not matched to a gene: 3. The V gene's germline CDR1 is DFQATT and CDR2 SNEGSKA (reference sequence). This CDR3 is built from 13 residues. This CDR3 is CSAGTGNSYEQYF. The CDR3 coding sequence is TGCAGTGCCGGGACAGGGAACTCCTACGAGCAGTACTTC.

This chain connects TRBV5-1 to TRBJ2-1; D is perhaps TRBD1 (6 bases). There are 16 residues in the CDR3. V shed 0 bases and J shed 3 bases, with 13 bases lying between them. CDR1 is SGHRS and CDR2 is YFSETQ in the germline V gene. The CDR3 DNA sequence: TGCGCCAGCAGCTTGGCCCGGACAGCATTCTACAATGAGCAGTTCTTC. Residues: CASSLARTAFYNEQFF.

The V and J genes are TRBV9 and TRBJ2-5, with D uncertain. V was shortened by 3 bases and J by 0 bases, with 18 bases between the two germline ends. Germline CDR1 SGDLS, CDR2 YYNGEE. This CDR3 contains 17 residues. The CDR3 sequence is CASSDPVGRPDQETQYF. The CDR3 DNA follows: TGTGCCAGCAGCGATCCAGTAGGACGGCCGGACCAAGAGACCCAGTACTTC.

V usage is TRBV12-3 or TRBV12-4 and J usage is TRBJ2-3; maybe TRBD2 (5 bases). The V gene lost 7 bases and the J gene lost 0 bases, with 11 bases spanning the gap. The CDR3 length is 14 residues. The CDR3 DNA reads TGTGCCAGCATGCGGGCAGATAGCACAGATACGCAGTATTTT. It translates to CASMRADSTDTQYF.

This clonotype was detected a few times. The chain couples TRBV12-3 or TRBV12-4 to TRBJ1-2; 9 nucleotides match TRBD1. This CDR3 spans 15 amino acids. V dropped 5 bases and J dropped 1; count of bases not matched to a gene: 5. The CDR3 reads CASSLGQGYNYGYTF. CDR3 coding DNA: TGTGCCAGCAGTCTCGGACAGGGGTATAACTATGGCTACACCTTC.

This clonotype was observed a handful of times. The chain uses TRBV3-1 and TRBJ2-3; perhaps TRBD2 as D (6 bases). Trimming pared 0 bases from V and 2 bases from J, leaving 18 bases between. The CDR3 contains 18 residues. The germline CDR1 and CDR2 sequences are LGHDT and YNNKEL (reference sequence). CDR3 region: CASSQEGPGVTITDTQYF. CDR3 in DNA: TGTGCCAGCAGCCAAGAGGGTCCGGGAGTTACAATCACAGATACGCAGTATTTT.

As for this clonotype: It is unclear where the CDR3 begins or ends on the DNA, so no DNA is shown, and the CDR3 is as TCRdb lists it. The chain is built from TRBV19 and TRBJ1-2; the tabulated D call, TRBD1, remains unverified against the DNA. Per germline, CDR1 LNHDA and CDR2 SQIVND (reference sequence). Counting both end residues, the CDR3 totals 24 amino acids. CDR3 loop: CASSIVELWLHLRFGDQVTYGYTF.

V usage is TRBV6-5 and J usage is TRBJ1-1, with 7 bases aligning to TRBD1. CDR3 length equals 13 residues. The trim removed 5 bases at V and 7 bases at J, leaving 7 bases unmatched. Germline CDR1 MNHEY, CDR2 SVGAGI. The CDR3 sequence: CASSLTGFGEAFF. CDR3 sequence (DNA): TGTGCCAGCAGTCTGACAGGGTTCGGTGAAGCTTTCTTT.

The V and J genes are TRBV5-1 and TRBJ1-1; TRBD1 is a possible D gene (6 bases). The germline V gene has CDR1 SGHRS and CDR2 YFSETQ. Between the trimmed V and J ends, which lost 4 bases and 5 bases, there was a span of 15 bases. This CDR3 comprises 14 residues. This CDR3 is CASSLTSTGTEAFF. As DNA, the CDR3 is TGCGCCAGCAGCCTGACTTCGACAGGAACTGAAGCTTTCTTT.

The V and J genes are TRBV6-1 and TRBJ2-1, with 7 bases identical to TRBD2. CDR3 length equals 15 residues. Germline values: CDR1 MNHNS, CDR2 SASEGT. V was pared by 1 base and J by 3 bases, with 3 bases of the junction left unmatched. The CDR3 here is CASSEEGRGYNEQFF. In DNA form, the CDR3 reads TGTGCCAGCAGTGAAGAGGGGAGGGGCTACAATGAGCAGTTCTTC.

A few counts support this clonotype. The chain employs TRBV20-1 and TRBJ2-1, with 7 bases aligning to TRBD1. J gave up 3 bases and V 6 bases, and 2 bases lay outside the gene matches. CDR1 DFQATT and CDR2 SNEGSKA come from the germline V gene (reference sequence). The CDR3 contains 12 residues. The CDR3 DNA reads as TGCAGTGCGACAGGGTTCTACAATGAGCAGTTCTTC. As protein: CSATGFYNEQFF.

The table lists this clonotype with many counts. J is TRBJ2-3 and V is TRBV29-1; 9 bases fit TRBD2. The CDR3 runs 15 residues. With V trimmed by 0 bases and J by 5 bases, 6 bases remained unmatched. Germline V gene data show CDR1 as SQVTM and CDR2 as ANQGSEA. CDR3 amino acids: CSVEDWRGGIDTQYF. CDR3 in DNA: TGCAGCGTTGAAGATTGGCGGGGGGGGATAGATACGCAGTATTTT.

Many counts were recorded for this clonotype. This chain joins TRBV2 and TRBJ1-2, with D tentatively TRBD1 (5 bases). The CDR3 totals 14 residues. V lost 0 bases, J lost 9 bases, and 14 bases lay in between. Germline V CDR1 and CDR2: SNHLY, FYNNEI. The CDR3 sequence is CASSEALGGSSYTF. The CDR3 DNA reads TGTGCCAGCAGTGAAGCGCTTGGGGGATCGAGCTACACCTTC. Full variable domain (rest looked up from reference TRBV2 and TRBJ1-2): EPEVTQTPSHQVTQMGQEVILRCVPISNHLYFYWYRQILGQKVEFLVSFYNNEISEKSEIFDDQFSVERPDGSNFTLKIRSTKLEDSAMYFCASSEALGGSSYTFGSGTRLTVV.

The J gene is TRBJ1-5, the V gene TRBV12-3 or TRBV12-4; 9 bases agree with TRBD1. The CDR3 has 16 amino acids. With V trimmed by 6 bases and J by 1 base, 7 bases remained unmatched. The CDR3 region is CASSPNRGHSNQPQHF. The CDR3 coding sequence is TGTGCCAGCAGCCCTAACAGGGGGCACAGCAATCAGCCCCAGCATTTT.